These 26 T cell receptor beta chains came from one sample sequenced in a study of blood T cell repertoires in COVID-19 (dated by TCRdb to 2019 to 2021). Libraries were prepared through the immunoSEQ multiplex PCR assay. In its TCRdb copy, this immuneACCESS table keeps in-frame sequences only and misses some clones. Where compared with another copy, unresolved V genes explain less than half of these, and the others have no known cause. The sample table contains around 200,000 clones; only one count was recorded for around nine tenths of them. Jointly, the top ten make up 0.85% to 0.95% of the sample. The sequencing sample was made of peripheral blood. All receptors come from a woman aged 18 to 35 who had recovered from COVID-19.

The V and J genes are TRBV2 and TRBJ1-2; a weak D match, TRBD1 (5 bases). V shed 11 bases and J shed 2 bases, with 18 bases lying between them. CDR3 length equals 14 residues. CDR1 is SNHLY, CDR2 FYNNEI, per germline. CDR3 residues: CAVELARGNYGYTF. CDR3 DNA sequence: TGTGCCGTAGAGCTGGCACGGGGGAACTATGGCTACACCTTC.

The rearrangement links TRBV6-6 to TRBJ2-7, with TRBD1 matching over 7 bases. This CDR3 region has 13 residues. Germline V CDR1 and CDR2: MNHNY, SVGAGI (reference sequence). V gave up 6 bases and J gave up 2 bases; unmatched junction bases: 4. In nucleotides, the CDR3 is TGTGCCAGCAGCAGGGACAGACCCTACGAGCAGTACGTC. Translating gives CASSRDRPYEQYV.

Concerning this clone itself: Other DNA sequences in this specimen translate into the identical CDR3. The gene calls are TRBV24-1 and TRBJ2-7, with 9 positions matching TRBD1. Trimming took 5 bases from V and 2 from J; bases not matched to a gene: 6. CDR1 is KGHDR, CDR2 SFDVKD, per germline. This CDR3 is built from 15 residues. In DNA form, the CDR3 reads TGTGCCACCAGTGGTACCGGGACAGGGACCTACGAGCAGTACTTC. Protein product: CATSGTGTGTYEQYF.

This chain uses TRBV4-1 with TRBJ2-5; 9 bases map to TRBD1. CDR3 size: 16 residues. Germline V gives CDR1 MGHRA, CDR2 YSYEKL. Germline trimming cut 3 bases from V and 5 bases from J; bases unmatched to any gene: 10. The CDR3 region has the DNA TGCGCCAGCAGCCAGGCGTACAGGGGGCTTGGGGAGACCCAGTACTTC. It encodes CASSQAYRGLGETQYF.

This chain joins TRBV5-1 and TRBJ2-5; 8 bases map to TRBD2. J gave up 5 bases and V 3 bases, and 6 bases lay outside the gene matches. Germline V lookup: CDR1 SGHRS, CDR2 YFSETQ. CDR3 length: 14 amino acids. CDR3 protein: CASSSSGGFETQYF. As DNA, the CDR3 is TGCGCCAGCAGCTCAAGCGGGGGCTTCGAGACCCAGTACTTC.

This clone has just a few counts. The chain carries TRBV11-2 and TRBJ1-2; 7 nucleotides match TRBD1. This CDR3 spans 15 amino acids. The V and J ends lost 0 bases and 3 bases, in that order; junction bases with no gene match: 4. Germline V gene lookup returns CDR1 SGHAT and CDR2 FQNNGV. The CDR3 DNA follows: TGTGCCAGCAGCTTAGAGGGCAGGGGGGACTATGGCTACACCTTC. It translates to CASSLEGRGDYGYTF.

The chain carries TRBV7-2 and TRBJ2-3; 10 bases fit TRBD1. The ends lost 4 bases at V and 3 bases at J; junction bases unmatched: 4. The CDR3 covers 15 residues. Germline CDR1 reads SGHTA; CDR2 reads FQGNSA. The CDR3 DNA sequence: TGTGCCAGCAGCTGGGACAGGGGAAGGACAGATACGCAGTATTTT. This encodes CASSWDRGRTDTQYF.

V is TRBV4-3 and J is TRBJ2-7, with no clear D. The germline CDR1 and CDR2 sequences are LGHNA and YSLEER. The germline V and J ends were trimmed by 0 bases and 2 bases, with 14 bases remaining between them. The CDR3 has 16 amino acids. CDR3 region: CASSQDSVSTPYEQYF. The CDR3 nucleotides are TGCGCCAGCAGCCAAGATTCGGTCTCCACCCCCTACGAGCAGTACTTC.

The J gene is TRBJ1-2, the V gene TRBV5-6; TRBD1 might be the D (6 bases). Trimming took off 0 bases at V and 8 bases at J, with 11 bases between the two ends. The CDR3 length is 13 residues. Germline values: CDR1 SGHDT, CDR2 YYEEEE. This CDR3 is CASSLEPQGGYTF. CDR3 DNA sequence: TGTGCCAGCAGCTTGGAGCCCCAGGGGGGCTACACCTTC.

This clone was recorded once. The chain carries TRBV7-3 and TRBJ1-2; 12 nucleotides agree with TRBD1. The J segment lost 0 bases and the V segment lost 2 bases, leaving 1 base of the junction unmatched. Germline lookup yields CDR1 SGHTA and CDR2 FQGTGA. The CDR3 covers 16 residues. In DNA, the CDR3 is TGTGCCAGCAGCTTAGGGACAGGGGGCTCTAACTATGGCTACACCTTC. Translation: CASSLGTGGSNYGYTF. The full variable domain, rest sourced from reference TRBV7-3 and TRBJ1-2, is GAGVSQTPSNKVTEKGKYVELRCDPISGHTALYWYRQSLGQGPEFLIYFQGTGAADDSGLPNDRFFAVRPEGSVSTLKIQRTERGDSAVYLCASSLGTGGSNYGYTFGSGTRLTVV.

The rearrangement joins TRBV5-6 to TRBJ2-7; weak D call: TRBD1 (5 bases). V lost 4 bases and J lost 3, with 14 bases in between. The CDR3 covers 14 residues. CDR1 and CDR2 (germline): SGHDT, YYEEEE. DNA for the CDR3: TGTGCCAGCAGCCGGTGGGGCGCCAGCTACGAGCAGTACGTC. It specifies CASSRWGASYEQYV.

The chain links TRBV19 to TRBJ2-6, with 12 bases fitting TRBD1. CDR1 LNHDA and CDR2 SQIVND come from the germline V gene (reference sequence). V lost 3 bases and J lost 3; bases outside the gene matches: 3. The CDR3 has 17 amino acids. The CDR3 region is CASSMGTGGYGANVLTF. The CDR3 DNA sequence: TGTGCCAGTAGTATGGGGACAGGGGGCTATGGGGCCAACGTCCTGACTTTC.

Here the CDR3 reads CASSAGTSGSEETQYF. The CDR3 DNA is TGTGCCAGCTCGGCCGGGACTAGCGGGAGTGAAGAGACCCAGTACTTC. The chain uses TRBV18 and TRBJ2-5; TRBD2 aligns across 14 bases. Germline trimming cut 6 bases from V and 3 bases from J; bases unmatched to any gene: 6. This CDR3 is built from 16 residues. Germline CDR1 is KGHSH and CDR2 is LQKENI.

The chain combines TRBV2 with TRBJ1-1; maybe TRBD1 (6 bases). The CDR3 contains 14 residues. Germline V CDR1 and CDR2: SNHLY, FYNNEI. V shed 5 bases and J shed 3 bases, with 13 bases lying between them. The CDR3 DNA is TGTGCCAGCAGTCAGGGGTTCGGGGACACTGAAGCTTTCTTT. This encodes CASSQGFGDTEAFF. The full variable domain, its missing parts supplied by reference TRBV2 and TRBJ1-1, is EPEVTQTPSHQVTQMGQEVILRCVPISNHLYFYWYRQILGQKVEFLVSFYNNEISEKSEIFDDQFSVERPDGSNFTLKIRSTKLEDSAMYFCASSQGFGDTEAFFGQGTRLTVV.

The chain joins TRBV4-1 to TRBJ2-7; D not certain. V dropped 1 base and J dropped 0 bases, with 13 bases sitting between them. The germline V gene has CDR1 MGHRA and CDR2 YSYEKL. The CDR3 has 16 amino acids. The CDR3 here is CASSQVPLSSSYEQYF. Written as DNA, the CDR3 is TGCGCCAGCAGCCAAGTCCCCCTCTCGAGCTCCTACGAGCAGTACTTC.

The gene calls are TRBV7-8 and TRBJ2-3, with D possibly matching TRBD2 (6 bases). Germline loops: CDR1 SGHVS, CDR2 FQNEAQ. The germline V and J ends were trimmed by 3 bases and 0 bases, with 10 bases remaining between them. This CDR3 region has 15 residues. The CDR3 protein is CASSFEGTSTDTQYF. The CDR3 DNA reads TGTGCCAGCAGCTTTGAAGGGACTAGCACAGATACGCAGTATTTT.

This clone has only a few counts. The V gene is TRBV6-2 or TRBV6-3, the J gene TRBJ2-2; D call uncertain. Deletions cut 5 bases from V and 4 bases from J, with 11 bases between. The CDR3 has 14 amino acids. Germline V gene data show CDR1 as MNHEY and CDR2 as SVGEGT. The CDR3: CASSLTLGTGELFF. CDR3 DNA: TGTGCCAGCAGTCTCACTCTCGGCACCGGGGAGCTGTTTTTT.

The genes are TRBV6-5 and TRBJ1-1; D perhaps matches TRBD1 (6 bases). Trimming cost V 4 bases and J 4 bases, with 10 bases left between them. The CDR3 sequence is 13 residues long. The germline gives CDR1 MNHEY, CDR2 SVGAGI. CDR3 sequence reads: CASSSAGATEAFF. The DNA for the CDR3 is TGTGCCAGCAGTTCCGCAGGGGCCACTGAAGCTTTCTTT.

J is TRBJ2-1 and V is TRBV29-1; D remains unclear. Trimming left V 1 base short and J 8 bases short, with 12 bases between. From germline, CDR1 is SQVTM and CDR2 ANQGSEA. The CDR3 contains 13 residues. As DNA, the CDR3 is TGCAGCGTTGAAGGGCACCCCGTGGATGAGCAGTTCTTC. Translation gives CSVEGHPVDEQFF.

V is TRBV6-2 or TRBV6-3 and J is TRBJ1-5; D not resolved. Germline CDR1 is MNHEY and CDR2 is SVGEGT. The CDR3 contains 12 residues. Deletions cut 7 bases from V and 6 bases from J, with 10 bases between. This CDR3 is CASTPSGQPQHF. Written as DNA, the CDR3 is TGTGCCAGCACCCCTTCGGGTCAGCCCCAGCATTTT.

J is TRBJ2-5 and V is TRBV2, with D possibly being TRBD2 (6 bases). Germline V gives CDR1 SNHLY, CDR2 FYNNEI. This CDR3 contains 17 residues. Deletions cut 5 bases from V and 9 bases from J, with 28 bases between. DNA for the CDR3: TGTGCCAGCAGTCCGGGACTCCGAAAGCTGTATAATAGGGCCCAGTACTTC. It codes for CASSPGLRKLYNRAQYF.

The chain uses TRBV28 and TRBJ1-2; TRBD1 might be the D (5 bases). The CDR3 totals 12 residues. The V gene's germline CDR1 is MDHEN and CDR2 SYDVKM. Between the trimmed V and J ends, which lost 8 bases and 4 bases, there was a span of 11 bases. CDR3 sequence: CASLQGSYGYTF. CDR3 in DNA: TGTGCCAGCCTGCAGGGATCCTATGGCTACACCTTC.

The rearrangement links TRBV2 to TRBJ1-5, with 7 bases fitting TRBD1. Germline values: CDR1 SNHLY, CDR2 FYNNEI. V lost 6 bases to trimming and J lost 3 bases; unmatched junction nucleotides: 14. The length of the CDR3 is 17 residues. As DNA, the CDR3 is TGTGCCAGCAGGGCAAGACAGGGTTACCCATACAATCAGCCCCAGCATTTT. As protein: CASRARQGYPYNQPQHF.

This chain uses TRBV7-9 with TRBJ2-3, with TRBD1 identical over 9 bases. V shed 4 bases and J 3 bases; nucleotides not matched to a gene: 5. The germline gives CDR1 SEHNR, CDR2 FQNEAQ (reference sequence). The CDR3 length is 15 residues. The CDR3 bases are TGTGCCAGCAGCTGGACAGGGGCCCCAACAGATACGCAGTATTTT. Translation gives CASSWTGAPTDTQYF.

The chain uses TRBV10-1 and TRBJ2-3; 9 nucleotides match TRBD1. V was pared by 8 bases and J by 3 bases, with 6 bases of the junction left unmatched. The CDR3 is 14 residues long. Looked up from germline, CDR1 is WNHNN and CDR2 is SYGVQD (reference sequence). DNA of the CDR3: TGCGCCAGCGGCCGGGACAGGGTAACAGATACGCAGTATTTT. Protein: CASGRDRVTDTQYF.

This clone was picked up one time. For the CDR3, the DNA is TGTGCCACCCAGACTAGCGGGAGCGGCTACAATGAGCAGTTCTTC. It specifies CATQTSGSGYNEQFF. The chain carries TRBV19 and TRBJ2-1, with 12 bases aligning to TRBD2. This CDR3 has 15 amino acids. CDR1 and CDR2 (germline): LNHDA, SQIVND (reference sequence). Losses at the gene ends were 10 bases for V and 3 bases for J; bases not matched to a gene: 7.